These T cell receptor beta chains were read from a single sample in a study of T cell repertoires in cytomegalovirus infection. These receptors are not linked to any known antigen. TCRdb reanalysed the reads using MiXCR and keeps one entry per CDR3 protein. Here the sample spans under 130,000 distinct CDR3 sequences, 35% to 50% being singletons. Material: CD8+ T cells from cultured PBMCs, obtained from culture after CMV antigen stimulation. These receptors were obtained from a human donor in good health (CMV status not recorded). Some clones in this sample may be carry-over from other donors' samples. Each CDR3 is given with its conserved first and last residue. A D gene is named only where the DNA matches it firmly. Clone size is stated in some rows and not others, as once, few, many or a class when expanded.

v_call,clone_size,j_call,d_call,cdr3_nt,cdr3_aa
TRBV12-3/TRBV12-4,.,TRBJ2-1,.,TGTGCCAGCAGTATTCAGGGGTACAATGAGCAGTTCTTC,CASSIQGYNEQFF
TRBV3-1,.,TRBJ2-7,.,TGTGCCAGCAGCGACCCCGGTGGCGGCAAAGCCTACGAGCAGTACTTC,CASSDPGGGKAYEQYF
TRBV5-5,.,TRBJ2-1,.,TGTGCCAGCAGCTTAACTAGCCCCTACAATGAGCAGTTCTTC,CASSLTSPYNEQFF
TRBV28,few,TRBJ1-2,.,TGTGCCAGCAGTTTATGGAGTGGGGTCTATGGCTACACCTTC,CASSLWSGVYGYTF
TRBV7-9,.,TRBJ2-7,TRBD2,TGTGCCAGCAGCCAGCGGGGGGGGCTGACCGACGAGCAGTACTTC,CASSQRGGLTDEQYF
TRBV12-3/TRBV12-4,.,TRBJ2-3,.,TGTGCCAGCAGTTTAAGGTCCAGCACAGATACGCAGTATTTT,CASSLRSSTDTQYF
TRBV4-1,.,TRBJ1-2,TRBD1,TGCGCCAGCAGCCAAGGACAGGGGGCAGGTGGCTACACCTTC,CASSQGQGAGGYTF
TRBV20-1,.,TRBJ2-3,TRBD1,TGCAGTGCTAGAGGGTCACAGGGGGCGTGGACAGATACGCAGTATTTT,CSARGSQGAWTDTQYF
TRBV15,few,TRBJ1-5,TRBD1,TGTGCCACCACCCCGGGACAGCGTGATCAGCCCCAGCATTTT,CATTPGQRDQPQHF
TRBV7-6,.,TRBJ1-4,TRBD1,TGTGCCAGCAGCTTAGCGCTGACAGGGCTCGGGGAAAAACTGTTTTTT,CASSLALTGLGEKLFF
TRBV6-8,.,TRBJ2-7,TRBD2,TGTGCCACTCTTCCAGGACTAGCGAGCCCGGTTACCGAGCAGTACTTC,CATLPGLASPVTEQYF
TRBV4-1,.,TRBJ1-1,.,TGCGCCAGCAGCCAAGATCTCGTACCACGGCTGGACACTGAAGCTTTCTTT,CASSQDLVPRLDTEAFF
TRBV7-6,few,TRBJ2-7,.,TGTGCCAGCAGCGATTCCTGGGGAAACTACGAGCAGTACTTC,CASSDSWGNYEQYF
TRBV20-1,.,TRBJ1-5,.,TGCAGTGCTAGCCTCCAGGGGAATCAGCCCCAGCATTTT,CSASLQGNQPQHF
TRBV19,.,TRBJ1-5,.,TGTGCCAGTAAAAGGTCCGAGGAGCCCCAGCATTTT,CASKRSEEPQHF
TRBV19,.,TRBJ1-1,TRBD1,TGTGCCACCCGGGGACAGGGAGACACTGAAGCTTTCTTT,CATRGQGDTEAFF
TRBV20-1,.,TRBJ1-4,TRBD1,TGCAGTGCTTTACACAGGGGGCGGGTTGAAAAACTGTTTTTT,CSALHRGRVEKLFF
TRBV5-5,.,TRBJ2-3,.,TGTGCCAGCAGCTTGGATACAGGGACAGATACGCAGTATTTT,CASSLDTGTDTQYF
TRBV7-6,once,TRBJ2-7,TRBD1,TGTGCCAGCAGCAACTCACCGGGACAGGGAATCTACGAGCAGTACTTC,CASSNSPGQGIYEQYF
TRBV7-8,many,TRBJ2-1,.,TGTGCCAGCAGCTTCCCCCAGGGGACTGGCCGAGATGAGCAGTTCTTC,CASSFPQGTGRDEQFF
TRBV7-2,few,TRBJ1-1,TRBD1,TGTGCCAGCAGCTCGCACTTGACAGGGTCGAACACTGAAGCTTTCTTT,CASSSHLTGSNTEAFF
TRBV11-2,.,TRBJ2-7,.,TGTGCCAGCAGGCCGACGGACTACGAGCAGTACTTC,CASRPTDYEQYF
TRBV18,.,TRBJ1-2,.,TGTGCCAGCTCACCCAGCGACGATGGGGGCATCTATGGCTACACCTTC,CASSPSDDGGIYGYTF
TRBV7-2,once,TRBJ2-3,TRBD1,TGTGCCAGCAGCTTATGGGACAGGGTAGGAAGGCAGCCCCAGTATTTT,CASSLWDRVGRQPQYF
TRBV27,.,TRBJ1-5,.,TGTGCCAGCAGTGGGCTTGATAGCAATCAGCCCCAGCATTTT,CASSGLDSNQPQHF
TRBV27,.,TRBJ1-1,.,TGTGCCAGCGGATTGTCGCGGAACACTGAAGCTTTCTTT,CASGLSRNTEAFF
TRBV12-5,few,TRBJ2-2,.,TGTGCTAGTGGTTTGCGACGGTTGGACACCGGGGAGCTGTTTTTT,CASGLRRLDTGELFF
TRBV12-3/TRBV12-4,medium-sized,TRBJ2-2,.,TGTGCCAGCAGCCCCGAATCCGGGGAGCTGTTTTTT,CASSPESGELFF
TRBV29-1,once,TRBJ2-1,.,TGCAGCCTTGAAGAACTAGCAAATGAGCAGTTCTTC,CSLEELANEQFF
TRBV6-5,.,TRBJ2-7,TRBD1,TGTGCCAGCAGCCCCGGGACAGGGGGCGTCGAGCAGTACTTC,CASSPGTGGVEQYF
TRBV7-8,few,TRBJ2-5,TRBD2,TGTGCCAGCAGCTTAAGGGCGATGACGCGGGGGGACCAAGAGACCCAGTACTTC,CASSLRAMTRGDQETQYF
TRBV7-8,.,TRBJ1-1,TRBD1,TGTGCCAGCAGCTCCCCGGACAGGGGCACTGAAGCTTTCTTT,CASSSPDRGTEAFF
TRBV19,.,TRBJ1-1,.,TGTGCCAGTAGTCCCGGGACGGATTTAACTGAAGCTTTCTTT,CASSPGTDLTEAFF
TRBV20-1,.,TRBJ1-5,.,TGCAGTGCTAGAGATGGAGGACGGACCAATCAGCCCCAGCATTTT,CSARDGGRTNQPQHF
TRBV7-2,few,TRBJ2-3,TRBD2,TGTGCCAGCAGCCCCGCGGGGGGGGGAACAGATACGCAGTATTTT,CASSPAGGGTDTQYF
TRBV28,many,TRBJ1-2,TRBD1,TGTGCCGGAAAGGACAGGGGACCTAACTATGGCTACACCTTC,CAGKDRGPNYGYTF
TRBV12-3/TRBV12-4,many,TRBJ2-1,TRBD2,TGTGCCAGCACCTCCGGGGGGGCCGTGTACAATGAGCAGTTCTTC,CASTSGGAVYNEQFF
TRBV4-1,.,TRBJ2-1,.,TGCGCCAGCAGCCCCCCGAGGGGCCCTCACAATGAGCAGTTCTTC,CASSPPRGPHNEQFF
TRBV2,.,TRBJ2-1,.,TGTGCCAGCAGTGAAATCGGGCAGAAGTCCTACAATGAGCAGTTCTTC,CASSEIGQKSYNEQFF
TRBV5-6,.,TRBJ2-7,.,TGTGCCAGCAGCTTTACGGGGAACGAGCAGTACTTC,CASSFTGNEQYF
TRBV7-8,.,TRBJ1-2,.,TGTGCCAGCAGCTTATGGACAGTAGGGTCTGGAAGGGATGGCTACACCTTC,CASSLWTVGSGRDGYTF
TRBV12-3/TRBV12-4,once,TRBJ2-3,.,TGTGCCAGCAGTACCGGACGGGCCGCAGATACGCAGTATTTT,CASSTGRAADTQYF
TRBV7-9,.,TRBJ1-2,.,TGTGCCAGCAGCTCGGGCTCGCGCTATGGCTACACCTTC,CASSSGSRYGYTF
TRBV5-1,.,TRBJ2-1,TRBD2,TGCGCCAGCAGCTCGAACCCTAGCGGGGGTGCCTACAATGAGCAGTTCTTC,CASSSNPSGGAYNEQFF
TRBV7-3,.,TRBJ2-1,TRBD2,TGTGCCAGCAGCCGAAGCGGGGGGTCCTACAATGAGCAGTTCTTC,CASSRSGGSYNEQFF
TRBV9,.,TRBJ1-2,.,TGTGCCAGCAGCTCGTGGGGTGAACCAACTAACTATGGCTACACCTTC,CASSSWGEPTNYGYTF
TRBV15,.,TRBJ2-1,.,TGTGCCACCAGCAGAGATCTCGTATCGATAGTCAATGAGCAGTTCTTC,CATSRDLVSIVNEQFF
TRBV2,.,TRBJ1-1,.,TGTGCCAGCAGTCCCCCGCTCATGAACACTGAAGCTTTCTTT,CASSPPLMNTEAFF
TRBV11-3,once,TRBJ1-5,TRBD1,TGTGCCCCCGCACGGGACAGTATTCAGCCCCAGCATTTT,CAPARDSIQPQHF
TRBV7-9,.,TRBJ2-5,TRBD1,TGTGCCAGCAGCTTAGCCCCGGGACAGGGGCTCGGACAAGAGACCCAGTACTTC,CASSLAPGQGLGQETQYF
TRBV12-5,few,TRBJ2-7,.,TGTGCTAGTGGCTACGATTACAGGTCCTACGAGCAGTACTTC,CASGYDYRSYEQYF
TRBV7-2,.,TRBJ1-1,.,TGTGCCAGCAGTCCAGGGCCGCCTGAAGCTTTCTTT,CASSPGPPEAFF
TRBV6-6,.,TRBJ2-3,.,TGTGCCAGCACCTCGGCGGCTATCACAGATACGCAGTATTTT,CASTSAAITDTQYF
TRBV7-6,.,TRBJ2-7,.,TGTGCCAGCAGCTCATCAGGGGGGAACGAGCAGTACTTC,CASSSSGGNEQYF